This TCR beta chain comes out of a study of technical replicates of blood from a handful of donors. Produced via immunoSEQ multiplex PCR; TCRdb's table is partial and in-frame only. The sample has around 81,000 clones; roughly 77% are singletons. This TCR was sampled from a human donor in good health. Some clones in this sample may be carry-over from other donors' samples. Sequenced: PBMCs.

CDR3 amino acids: CASSLISLGPHYYEQYF. The CDR3 coding sequence is TGTGCCAGCAGCTTAATCAGTTTGGGGCCCCACTACTACGAGCAGTACTTC. The genes are TRBV7-9 and TRBJ2-7, with a tentative D call TRBD1 (5 bases). Germline V gene lookup returns CDR1 SEHNR and CDR2 FQNEAQ (reference sequence). V was shortened by 2 bases and J by 3 bases, with 20 bases between the two germline ends. The CDR3 extends over 17 amino acids.